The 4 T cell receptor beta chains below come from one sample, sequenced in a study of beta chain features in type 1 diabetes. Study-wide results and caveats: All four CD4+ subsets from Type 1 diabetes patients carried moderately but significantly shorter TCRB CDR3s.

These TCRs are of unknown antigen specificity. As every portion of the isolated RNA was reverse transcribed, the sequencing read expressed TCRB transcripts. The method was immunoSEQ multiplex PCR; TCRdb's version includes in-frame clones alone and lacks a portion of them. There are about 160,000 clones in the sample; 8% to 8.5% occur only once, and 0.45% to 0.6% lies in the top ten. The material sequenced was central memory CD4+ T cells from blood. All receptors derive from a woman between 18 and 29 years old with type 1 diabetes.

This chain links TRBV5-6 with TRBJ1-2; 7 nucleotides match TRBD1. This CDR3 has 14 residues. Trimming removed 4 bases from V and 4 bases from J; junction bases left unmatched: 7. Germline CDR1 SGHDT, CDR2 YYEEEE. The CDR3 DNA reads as TGTGCCAGCAGCATGACAGGGACTGGCTATGGCTACACCTTC. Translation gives CASSMTGTGYGYTF. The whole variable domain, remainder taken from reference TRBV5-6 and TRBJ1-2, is DAGVTQSPTHLIKTRGQQVTLRCSPKSGHDTVSWYQQALGQGPQFIFQYYEEEERQRGNFPDRFSGHQFPNYSSELNVNALLLGDSALYLCASSMTGTGYGYTFGSGTRLTVV.

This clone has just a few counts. The CDR3 nucleotides are TGTGCCAGCAGCTTAGGGGGGCAGAACACTGAAGCTTTCTTT. This sequence encodes CASSLGGQNTEAFF. This rearrangement joins TRBV7-2 to TRBJ1-1; the D gene is possibly TRBD1 (6 bases). CDR3 size: 14 residues. V lost 1 base, J lost 1 base, and 7 bases lay in between. Germline loops: CDR1 SGHTA, CDR2 FQGNSA.

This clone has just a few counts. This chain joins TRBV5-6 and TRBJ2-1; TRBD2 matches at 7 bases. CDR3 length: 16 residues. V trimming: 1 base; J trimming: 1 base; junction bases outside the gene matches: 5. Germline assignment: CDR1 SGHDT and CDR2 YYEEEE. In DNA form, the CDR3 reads TGTGCCAGCAGCTTGTTGGCGGGAGAGTCCTACAATGAGCAGTTCTTC. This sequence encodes CASSLLAGESYNEQFF.

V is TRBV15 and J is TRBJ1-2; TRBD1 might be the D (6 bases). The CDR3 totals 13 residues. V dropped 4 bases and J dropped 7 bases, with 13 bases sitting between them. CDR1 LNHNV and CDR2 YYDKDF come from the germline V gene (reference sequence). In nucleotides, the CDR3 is TGTGCCACCAGCAATCGGGGGGCCCGTGGCTACACCTTC. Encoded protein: CATSNRGARGYTF.